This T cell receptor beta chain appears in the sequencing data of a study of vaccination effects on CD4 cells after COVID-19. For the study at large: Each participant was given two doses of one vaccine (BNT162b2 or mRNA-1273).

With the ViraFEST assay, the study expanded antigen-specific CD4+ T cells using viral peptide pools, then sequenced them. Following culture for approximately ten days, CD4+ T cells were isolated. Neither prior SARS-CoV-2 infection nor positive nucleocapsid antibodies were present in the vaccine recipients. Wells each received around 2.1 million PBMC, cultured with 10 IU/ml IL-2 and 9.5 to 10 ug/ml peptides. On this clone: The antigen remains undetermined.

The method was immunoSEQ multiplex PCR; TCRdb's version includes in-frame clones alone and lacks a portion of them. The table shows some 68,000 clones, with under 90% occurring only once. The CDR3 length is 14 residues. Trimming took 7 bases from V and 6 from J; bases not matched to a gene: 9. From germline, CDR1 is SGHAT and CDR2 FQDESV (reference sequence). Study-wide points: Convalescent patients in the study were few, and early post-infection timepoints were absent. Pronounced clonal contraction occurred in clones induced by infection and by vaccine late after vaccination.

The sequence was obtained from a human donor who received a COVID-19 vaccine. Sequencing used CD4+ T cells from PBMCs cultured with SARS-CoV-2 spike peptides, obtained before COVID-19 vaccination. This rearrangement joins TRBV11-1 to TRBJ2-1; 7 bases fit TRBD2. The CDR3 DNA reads TGTGCCAGCACTCCTGGACTAGTCGGCAATGAGCAGTTCTTC. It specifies CASTPGLVGNEQFF.